This TCR beta chain was retrieved from a study of molecular identifiers for immune sequencing clone quantification. Study results and caveats: Clonotypes surpassing 20 RNA copies contained over 99% of effector molecules, versus under 1% in naive cells. Identical TCR molecules sharing a barcode could underestimate highly expanded clone sizes.

A CD8+CD4-CCR7+CD45RA+ gate was used to sort naive CD8 T cells. Previously described methods and listed TCR primers were used for bulk TCR libraries. One entry per CDR3 protein results from TCRdb running MiXCR on the PCR reads. The sample shows approximately 97,000 distinct CDR3 sequences, 35% of them seen only once. Trimming cost V 6 bases and J 3 bases, with 9 bases left between them. The germline gives CDR1 MDHEN, CDR2 SYDVKM. The CDR3 is made up of 12 amino acids. Details on this clonotype: Its antigen is undetermined.

The gene calls are TRBV28 and TRBJ2-7; D not resolved. The specimen was naive CD8+ T cells from blood, with Jurkat cell RNA spiked in. Subset denoted: FACS-sorted CD8+CD4-CCR7+CD45RA+ naive T cells. This receptor was taken from a human donor in good health. Some libraries in this study had Jurkat cell RNA spiked in. As DNA, the CDR3 is TGTGCCAGCAGCCGGGCGTACTACGAGCAGTACTTC. Encoded protein: CASSRAYYEQYF.